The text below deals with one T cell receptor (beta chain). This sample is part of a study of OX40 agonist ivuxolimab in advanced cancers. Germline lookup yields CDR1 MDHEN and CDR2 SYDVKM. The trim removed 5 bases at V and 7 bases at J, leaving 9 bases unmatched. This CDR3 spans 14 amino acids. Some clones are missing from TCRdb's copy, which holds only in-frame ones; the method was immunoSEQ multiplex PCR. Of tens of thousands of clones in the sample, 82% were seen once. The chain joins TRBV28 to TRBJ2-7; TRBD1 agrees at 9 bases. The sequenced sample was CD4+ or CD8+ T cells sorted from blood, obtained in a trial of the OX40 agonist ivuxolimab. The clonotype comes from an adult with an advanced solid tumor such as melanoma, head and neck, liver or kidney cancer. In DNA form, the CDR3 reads TGTGCCAGCAGTGGGGGGACGACAGGGGGAGAGCAGTACTTC. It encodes CASSGGTTGGEQYF.